This T cell receptor beta chain was captured by sequencing in a study of identical twins. Whole-study results and caveats: Abundant cord blood beta clonotypes carried fewer insertions; memory repertoires showed none.

To note about this clonotype: Its cognate antigen is unknown.

cDNA molecules carried unique molecular identifiers, and template switching added a universal primer site. TCRdb processed the 5' RACE reads anew with MiXCR; each CDR3 protein has one entry. The top ten hold 9% to 10% of the sample, which has over 200,000 distinct CDR3 sequences, roughly 10% seen once. The CDR3 has 15 amino acids. Trimming took 3 bases from V and 5 from J, leaving 17 bases between them. CDR1 and CDR2 (germline): SGHRS, YFSETQ. The chain combines TRBV5-1 with TRBJ1-2; D not certain. This clonotype originated in a man over 45 in good health. The source material was memory T cells sorted from blood. The CDR3 nucleotides are TGCGCCAGCAGCTATCGGCAGGACGTGGGTTATGGCTACACCTTC. Its translation is CASSYRQDVGYGYTF.